A selection of T cell receptor beta chains follows, all from one sample in a study of T cell repertoires in cytomegalovirus infection. MiXCR, run by TCRdb on the reads, gives a single entry per CDR3 protein. The sample carries 40,000 to 60,000 distinct CDR3 sequences, over 20% recorded once. Their antigens are not known. The input for sequencing was CD8+ T cells from cultured PBMCs, taken from culture after CMV antigen stimulation. The source of these receptors is a human donor in good health (CMV status not recorded). Some clones in this sample may be carry-over from other donors' samples. Both conserved end residues are part of each CDR3. A D gene is named only where the DNA matches it firmly. Part of the rows lack a size; the others show once, few, many or a class for expanded clones.

V gene	clone size	J gene	D gene	CDR3 protein	CDR3 DNA
TRBV7-2	many	TRBJ2-3	.	CASSLGGRYRPDTQYF	TGTGCCAGCAGCTTGGGGGGCCGGTACCGCCCAGATACGCAGTATTTT
TRBV7-9	.	TRBJ2-3	TRBD1	CASSPGDRGDTQYF	TGTGCCAGCAGCCCCGGGGACAGAGGAGATACGCAGTATTTT
TRBV7-9	few	TRBJ2-7	.	CASTLAASYEQYF	TGTGCCAGCACCCTGGCTGCGTCCTACGAGCAGTACTTC
TRBV6-2/TRBV6-3	few	TRBJ2-7	TRBD2	CASSRLAGTGYEQYF	TGTGCCAGCAGTCGACTAGCGGGGACCGGCTACGAGCAGTACTTC
TRBV7-8	.	TRBJ1-2	.	CASSLVENGREDGYTF	TGTGCCAGCAGCTTAGTCGAAAACGGCAGGGAAGATGGCTACACCTTC
TRBV12-3/TRBV12-4	few	TRBJ2-3	TRBD2	CASRNGGASDTQYF	TGTGCCAGCAGAAACGGGGGGGCGTCAGATACGCAGTATTTT
TRBV7-6	few	TRBJ1-1	.	CASSLALSSEAFF	TGTGCCAGCAGCTTAGCGTTGAGTAGTGAAGCTTTCTTT
TRBV27	few	TRBJ2-7	.	CASSLLGIHEQYF	TGTGCCAGCAGTTTATTGGGGATCCACGAGCAGTACTTC
TRBV2	many	TRBJ2-7	TRBD1	CASQGRGLYEQYF	TGTGCCAGCCAAGGCAGGGGGCTCTACGAGCAGTACTTC
TRBV12-3/TRBV12-4	.	TRBJ1-3	.	CATLDSGNTIYF	TGTGCCACCCTGGACTCTGGAAACACCATATATTTT
TRBV12-3/TRBV12-4	few	TRBJ1-2	.	CASSLAGGGGNYGYTF	TGTGCCAGCAGTTTAGCGGGGGGAGGAGGTAACTATGGCTACACCTTC
TRBV7-3	.	TRBJ2-1	.	CASTLPGMGNEQFF	TGTGCCAGCACCCTGCCCGGGATGGGGAATGAGCAGTTCTTC
TRBV27	few	TRBJ1-1	.	CASSTQINTEAFF	TGTGCCAGCAGTACTCAGATCAACACTGAAGCTTTCTTT
TRBV6-1	.	TRBJ2-2	.	CASSTGSTGELFF	TGTGCCAGCAGCACGGGGTCTACCGGGGAGCTGTTTTTT
TRBV3-1	once	TRBJ2-3	TRBD2	CASSTRTSGTDTQYF	TGTGCCAGCAGCACCCGGACTAGCGGCACAGATACGCAGTATTTT
TRBV7-2	few	TRBJ1-2	TRBD1	CASSLDLDRGDYGYTF	TGTGCCAGCAGCTTAGACCTGGACAGGGGGGACTATGGCTACACCTTC
TRBV7-2	.	TRBJ2-7	.	CASSFRPMGSEQYF	TGTGCCAGCAGCTTTCGCCCCATGGGCAGCGAGCAGTACTTC
TRBV6-2/TRBV6-3	.	TRBJ2-1	TRBD2	CASSKREVTYNEQFF	TGTGCCAGCAGTAAGCGGGAGGTCACCTACAATGAGCAGTTCTTC
TRBV7-9	.	TRBJ1-2	TRBD1	CASSLGQGTDYGYTF	TGTGCCAGCAGCTTGGGACAGGGGACCGACTATGGCTACACCTTC
TRBV27	few	TRBJ2-1	.	CASSSGGNEQFF	TGTGCCAGCAGTTCCGGCGGGAATGAGCAGTTCTTC
TRBV7-8	.	TRBJ2-1	.	CASSSPAETDEQFF	TGTGCCAGCAGCTCCCCTGCGGAGACGGATGAGCAGTTCTTC
TRBV6-1	.	TRBJ2-7	TRBD2	CASSLTGTSINEQYF	TGTGCCAGCAGTTTAACCGGGACTAGCATTAACGAGCAGTACTTC
TRBV7-2	many	TRBJ1-2	.	CASSPGGPRGYTF	TGTGCCAGCAGCCCGGGGGGCCCCCGTGGCTACACCTTC
TRBV27	once	TRBJ2-6	TRBD1	CASSSGTGVYSGANVLTF	TGTGCCAGCAGTTCAGGGACAGGCGTTTATTCTGGGGCCAACGTCCTGACTTTC
TRBV6-2/TRBV6-3	.	TRBJ2-2	.	CASSYSWWGASRELFF	TGTGCCAGCAGTTACTCGTGGTGGGGCGCATCCCGGGAGCTGTTTTTT
TRBV6-5	few	TRBJ2-5	TRBD2	CASSYVGLAGETQYF	TGTGCCAGCAGTTACGTGGGACTAGCGGGAGAGACCCAGTACTTC
TRBV28	many	TRBJ2-1	.	CASSLAVRSYNEQFF	TGTGCCAGCAGTTTAGCGGTGCGCTCCTACAATGAGCAGTTCTTC
TRBV6-1	.	TRBJ1-2	TRBD1	CASRRVTTGTGSYGYTF	TGTGCCAGCAGGCGAGTTACCACCGGGACAGGGTCCTATGGCTACACCTTC
TRBV12-5	.	TRBJ2-1	TRBD2	CASGLVLTSGIWDEQFF	TGTGCTAGTGGTTTGGTACTCACTAGCGGGATATGGGATGAGCAGTTCTTC
TRBV7-9	few	TRBJ2-7	TRBD2	CASSRPGLALHEQYF	TGTGCCAGCAGCCGACCAGGACTAGCACTCCACGAGCAGTACTTC
TRBV19	.	TRBJ2-1	.	CASSIASYNEQFF	TGTGCCAGTAGTATAGCTAGTTACAATGAGCAGTTCTTC
TRBV12-3/TRBV12-4	few	TRBJ2-1	.	CASSLVDAVQFF	TGTGCCAGCAGTTTAGTTGACGCAGTCCAGTTCTTC
TRBV18	few	TRBJ2-5	.	CASSLKPGTLEETQYF	TGTGCCAGCTCACTCAAACCCGGGACTCTGGAGGAGACCCAGTACTTC
TRBV7-9	few	TRBJ2-6	.	CASSLSTGANVLTF	TGTGCCAGCAGCCTATCGACTGGGGCCAACGTCCTGACTTTC
TRBV2	.	TRBJ1-6	.	CASRGTGLFHF	TGTGCCAGCAGGGGGACGGGACTTTTCCACTTT
TRBV12-3/TRBV12-4	.	TRBJ2-2	.	CASSFLWPPNTGELFF	TGTGCCAGCAGTTTTCTTTGGCCGCCGAACACCGGGGAGCTGTTTTTT
TRBV27	.	TRBJ1-6	TRBD1	CASSKQGINSPLHF	TGTGCCAGCAGCAAACAGGGGATTAATTCACCCCTCCACTTT
TRBV7-4	few	TRBJ2-7	.	CASSFGRLELYEQYF	TGTGCCAGCAGCTTCGGTCGACTGGAACTCTACGAGCAGTACTTC
TRBV6-6	.	TRBJ1-1	.	CASSYSRADIEAFF	TGTGCCAGCAGTTACTCACGGGCAGACATTGAAGCTTTCTTT
TRBV6-1	.	TRBJ2-3	.	CASSDGQRTTDTQYF	TGTGCCAGCAGTGACGGACAGCGAACCACAGATACGCAGTATTTT
TRBV7-2	.	TRBJ1-5	TRBD1	CASSLDRGRSNQPQHF	TGTGCCAGCAGCTTAGACAGGGGACGAAGCAATCAGCCCCAGCATTTT
TRBV6-6	.	TRBJ2-1	TRBD1	CASSYLGQGSNEQFF	TGTGCCAGCAGTTACCTCGGACAGGGGTCAAATGAGCAGTTCTTC